The rows below give T cell receptor beta chains drawn from one sample of a study of cytomegalovirus exposure and HLA in healthy donors. Clones were sequenced by immunoSEQ multiplex PCR, and TCRdb holds only the in-frame ones, with some missing. The table shows about 150,000 clones, with 70% to 85% occurring only once. The sample taken for sequencing was PBMCs. The receptor source for this set is a man aged 30 to 45 in good health and CMV-seronegative. Each CDR3 is given with its conserved first and last residue. The D gene is left open where the match is weak. The size field is filled for only some rows; it gives once, few, many or a size class.

v_call	clone_size	cdr3_length	j_call	d_call	cdr3_aa	cdr3_nt
TRBV9	.	13	TRBJ2-7	.	CASSRHSPYEQYF	TGTGCCAGCAGCCGTCATAGTCCCTACGAGCAGTACTTC
TRBV11-2	.	15	TRBJ2-3	.	CASSLAGGLTDTQYF	TGTGCCAGCAGCTTAGCTGGAGGACTGACCGATACGCAGTATTTT
TRBV7-2	once	13	TRBJ1-1	.	CASSLARGTEAFF	TGTGCCAGCAGCTTAGCGAGGGGGACTGAAGCTTTCTTT
TRBV5-5	.	16	TRBJ1-2	.	CASSSSTGIVNYGYTF	TGTGCCAGCAGCTCCTCCACAGGCATAGTTAACTATGGCTACACCTTC
TRBV5-1	.	15	TRBJ1-6	TRBD1	CASSLGGTGDSPLHF	TGCGCCAGCAGCTTGGGGGGGACAGGAGATTCACCCCTCCACTTT
TRBV6-1	few	14	TRBJ1-5	.	CASTVQWSNQPQHF	TGTGCCAGCACGGTACAGTGGAGCAATCAGCCCCAGCATTTT
TRBV7-9	.	13	TRBJ1-1	.	CASSPQENTEAFF	TGTGCCAGCAGCCCTCAGGAGAACACTGAAGCTTTCTTT
TRBV28	.	14	TRBJ1-5	.	CASSPLQGYQPQHF	TGTGCCAGCAGTCCTTTACAGGGATACCAGCCCCAGCATTTT
TRBV29-1	.	13	TRBJ1-1	.	CSVEPGTGTNAFF	TGCAGCGTTGAACCTGGAACGGGAACAAACGCTTTCTTT
TRBV29-1	.	13	TRBJ2-7	TRBD1	CSVGGTGVYEQYF	TGCAGCGTGGGAGGGACAGGGGTCTACGAGCAGTACTTC
TRBV15	.	16	TRBJ2-5	.	CATSRVSLTREETQYF	TGTGCCACCAGCAGAGTGAGCCTGACTAGGGAAGAGACCCAGTACTTC
TRBV4-2	once	15	TRBJ1-2	.	CASSQDWPSEDGYTF	TGTGCCAGCAGCCAAGATTGGCCCTCGGAGGATGGCTACACCTTC
TRBV5-6	.	12	TRBJ1-4	.	CASSQGPEKLFF	TGTGCCAGCAGCCAGGGCCCTGAAAAACTGTTTTTT
TRBV4-1	.	15	TRBJ2-1	TRBD1	CASSQVGDRRLGQFF	TGCGCCAGCAGCCAAGTAGGGGACAGGAGATTAGGTCAGTTCTTC
TRBV19	.	14	TRBJ1-1	.	CASSRQYMNTEAFF	TGTGCCAGTAGTCGACAATACATGAACACTGAAGCTTTCTTT
TRBV27	.	13	TRBJ2-7	TRBD2	CASSPGGVYEQYF	TGTGCCAGCAGCCCTGGGGGGGTCTACGAGCAGTACTTC
TRBV30	once	14	TRBJ1-6	TRBD1	CAWTGGGGRAPLHF	TGTGCCTGGACCGGTGGAGGGGGCAGGGCACCCCTCCACTTT
TRBV7-9	few	17	TRBJ2-1	TRBD2	CASSLDPGAGGLGEQFF	TGTGCCAGCAGCTTAGACCCCGGAGCGGGGGGGCTAGGTGAGCAGTTCTTC
TRBV5-6	.	15	TRBJ1-2	.	CASSQGGPAVDGYTF	TGTGCCAGCTCCCAAGGCGGTCCCGCCGTGGATGGCTACACCTTC
TRBV9	.	17	TRBJ2-1	TRBD2	CASSVDLAGDSYNEQFF	TGTGCCAGCAGCGTAGACCTAGCGGGGGACTCCTACAATGAGCAGTTCTTC
TRBV15	.	14	TRBJ2-2	.	CATSRDLATGELFF	TGTGCCACCAGCAGAGATCTAGCTACCGGGGAGCTGTTTTTT
TRBV7-9	.	14	TRBJ2-7	.	CASSLDATRNEQYF	TGTGCCAGCAGCTTAGACGCGACGAGGAACGAGCAGTACTTC
TRBV19	.	16	TRBJ2-2	TRBD2	CASSPRGAGDTGELFF	TGTGCCAGTAGTCCCCGTGGGGCGGGGGACACCGGGGAGCTGTTTTTT
TRBV7-2	.	12	TRBJ2-1	.	CASSLVGREQFF	TGTGCCAGCAGCTTAGTGGGGCGAGAGCAGTTCTTC
TRBV27	once	15	TRBJ2-7	.	CASSSGQGTSYEQYF	TGTGCCAGCAGTTCCGGGCAGGGGACCTCCTACGAGCAGTACTTC
TRBV7-2	.	15	TRBJ2-5	.	CASLKAGAPGETQYF	TGTGCCAGTTTAAAGGCGGGTGCCCCGGGTGAGACCCAGTACTTC
TRBV28	few	15	TRBJ1-5	.	CASSSTGTTKQPQHF	TGTGCCAGCAGTTCAACCGGGACAACCAAACAACCCCAGCATTTT
TRBV13	few	13	TRBJ2-7	TRBD1	CASSFGTGVEQYF	TGTGCCAGCAGCTTCGGGACAGGGGTAGAGCAGTACTTC
TRBV29-1	.	14	TRBJ2-1	.	CSVEAPIQGNEQFF	TGCAGCGTTGAGGCCCCTATACAGGGCAATGAGCAGTTCTTC
TRBV12-2	few	15	TRBJ2-5	.	CASRLGLAGGETQYF	TGTGCAAGTCGCTTAGGGCTAGCGGGGGGTGAGACCCAGTACTTC
TRBV5-4	.	18	TRBJ2-3	TRBD2	CASSAGTSGEPSTDTQYF	TGTGCCAGCAGCGCCGGGACTAGCGGGGAGCCTAGCACAGATACGCAGTATTTT
TRBV29-1	.	15	TRBJ1-1	.	CSVPGRGSGNTEAFF	TGCAGCGTTCCCGGCAGGGGCTCGGGGAACACTGAAGCTTTCTTT
TRBV20-1	.	11	TRBJ2-5	.	CSAGVLETQYF	TGCAGTGCCGGGGTGTTAGAGACCCAGTACTTC
TRBV19	.	13	TRBJ1-1	.	CASSPQGKGEAFF	TGTGCCAGTAGTCCCCAGGGGAAGGGCGAAGCTTTCTTT
TRBV4-3	.	15	TRBJ2-5	TRBD2	CASSQDSGRGETQYF	TGCGCCAGCAGCCAAGATTCGGGGAGGGGAGAGACCCAGTACTTC
TRBV6-6	.	14	TRBJ1-2	TRBD1	CASSYSGTAYGYTF	TGTGCCAGCAGTTACTCCGGGACAGCCTATGGCTACACCTTC
TRBV7-2	.	15	TRBJ1-6	.	CATTVEGVENSPLHF	TGTGCCACTACGGTAGAGGGGGTAGAGAATTCACCCCTCCACTTT
TRBV29-1	once	16	TRBJ2-2	TRBD2	CSVEYLGGTNTGELFF	TGCAGCGTTGAGTATTTGGGGGGGACGAACACCGGGGAGCTGTTTTTT
TRBV15	.	16	TRBJ1-1	.	CATSRAGPTGGTEAFF	TGTGCCACCAGCAGAGCCGGCCCAACAGGCGGCACTGAAGCTTTCTTT
TRBV7-3	.	13	TRBJ2-1	.	CASSSSSVSEQFF	TGTGCCAGCAGCTCCTCTAGCGTCTCTGAGCAGTTCTTC
TRBV27	.	15	TRBJ2-1	TRBD1	CASRRTGIPYNEQFF	TGTGCCAGCAGGAGGACAGGGATTCCCTACAATGAGCAGTTCTTC
TRBV29-1	.	16	TRBJ1-1	TRBD1	CSVENGQGILRTEAFF	TGCAGCGTTGAAAACGGACAGGGTATCCTTAGGACTGAAGCTTTCTTT
TRBV30	.	14	TRBJ2-1	.	CAWSGLGKYNEQFF	TGTGCCTGGAGTGGCCTAGGAAAATACAATGAGCAGTTCTTC
TRBV15	.	14	TRBJ1-1	TRBD1	CATSRVQGGNEAFF	TGTGCCACCAGCAGAGTTCAAGGGGGCAATGAAGCTTTCTTT
TRBV7-9	.	12	TRBJ2-3	.	CASSTRGDTQYF	TGTGCCAGCAGCACTCGGGGGGATACGCAGTATTTT
TRBV2	.	15	TRBJ1-5	.	CASSEGQKENQPQHF	TGTGCCAGCAGTGAAGGACAGAAAGAGAATCAGCCCCAGCATTTT
TRBV29-1	.	12	TRBJ2-1	.	CSAKQGMNEQFF	TGCAGCGCAAAGCAGGGTATGAATGAGCAGTTCTTC
TRBV5-6	.	16	TRBJ1-4	.	CASSSGGQGGREKLFF	TGTGCCAGCAGCTCTGGAGGTCAGGGAGGGAGAGAAAAACTGTTTTTT
TRBV6-1	.	15	TRBJ1-6	TRBD1	CASREIGTGEKTLHF	TGTGCCAGCAGGGAGATCGGGACAGGGGAGAAGACCCTCCACTTT
TRBV29-1	few	13	TRBJ1-5	.	CSVRGNSNQPQHF	TGCAGCGTAAGGGGGAATAGCAATCAGCCCCAGCATTTT
TRBV4-3	few	16	TRBJ1-2	TRBD1	CASSQAGTASNYGYTF	TGCGCCAGCAGCCAAGCCGGGACAGCCAGTAACTATGGCTACACCTTC
TRBV2	.	13	TRBJ1-5	TRBD1	CASNPTGGGPQHF	TGTGCCAGCAATCCGACAGGGGGAGGGCCCCAGCATTTT
TRBV7-9	.	15	TRBJ2-7	.	CASNLGHNPSYEQYF	TGTGCCAGCAACCTGGGGCACAACCCATCCTACGAGCAGTACTTC
TRBV30	.	12	TRBJ2-7	TRBD1	CAWAYRGREQYF	TGTGCCTGGGCTTACAGGGGGCGTGAGCAGTACTTC